This T cell receptor beta chain was retrieved from a study of sequential checkpoint blockade in melanoma. This clone was counted ten times or more. This CDR3 is built from 17 residues. Germline CDR1 is SGHNT and CDR2 is YENEEA. The V end lost 5 bases, the J end lost 3 bases, and 20 bases lay between the germline ends. Documented treatment: randomized to nivolumab then ipilimumab (arm A) or the reverse (arm B). TCRdb's copy holds only in-frame clones and misses some; the assay was immunoSEQ multiplex PCR. The sample lists about 2,300 clones, 20% to 25% occurring once. J is TRBJ1-3 and V is TRBV11-3; D might be TRBD1 (5 bases). The clonotype comes from a human donor with melanoma. The sample consisted of tumor tissue (inferred from file names), taken from a patient given nivolumab and ipilimumab in sequence. DNA for the CDR3: TGTGCCAGCAGCGATCGACACAGCGGGGCGATTGGAAACACCATATATTTT. Protein product: CASSDRHSGAIGNTIYF.